A selection of T cell receptor beta chains follows, all from one sample in a study of T cell responses to AZD1222 COVID-19 vaccine. Method: immunoSEQ multiplex PCR; TCRdb's copy keeps in-frame clones and lacks some. Of 110,000 or so clones detected, about 90% appear once; the ten largest clones hold 5% to 5.5%. The sample in question was peripheral blood, obtained on day 0 of AZD1222 vaccination. These receptors were taken from an adult in good health. The CDR3 runs from the conserved cysteine through the conserved F or W. Each record gives: CDR3 DNA, CDR3 protein, clone size, V gene, J gene, D gene. A D gene is named only where the DNA matches it firmly. Size values are once, few and many counts, or a class for expanded clones, and some rows have none.

TGTGCCAGCAGCAAAGGTCTGGGGGAGGAAGAGACCCAGTACTTC	CASSKGLGEEETQYF	.	TRBV21-1	TRBJ2-5	.
TGTGCCAGCAGAATACTATCCTCCAATGAAAAACTGTTTTTT	CASRILSSNEKLFF	.	TRBV7-9	TRBJ1-4	.
TGTGCCAGCAGCTGGGGACAGGGAAACGGCGAGCAGTACTTC	CASSWGQGNGEQYF	.	TRBV5-4	TRBJ2-7	TRBD1
TGTGCCAGCAGTTTTGGGGGACTGGGTGAAGCTTTCTTT	CASSFGGLGEAFF	.	TRBV27	TRBJ1-1	.
TGCGCCAGCAGCCACGGACAGTCTTATGGCTACACCTTC	CASSHGQSYGYTF	.	TRBV5-1	TRBJ1-2	.
TGTGCCAGCAGTATAAACAGGTTTTATTCACCCCTCCACTTT	CASSINRFYSPLHF	.	TRBV6-5	TRBJ1-6	.
TGCGCCAGCAGCTTGGGGCAATTAGGGGTAGACGAGCAGTACTTC	CASSLGQLGVDEQYF	.	TRBV5-1	TRBJ2-7	.
TGTGCCAGGACAGGGCCGGGGGAGACCCAGTACTTC	CARTGPGETQYF	.	TRBV7-9	TRBJ2-5	TRBD1
TGTGCCAGCAGCTTAAACAGGCAAGGGACAGATACGCAGTATTTT	CASSLNRQGTDTQYF	once	TRBV21-1	TRBJ2-3	.
TGTGCCAGCAGTTTGAGGGGGGAGGGTTCATATGAGCAGTTCTTC	CASSLRGEGSYEQFF	few	TRBV27	TRBJ2-1	.
TGTGCCAGCAGCGTAGAGAGCACAGGGTTTACCGAAGCTTTCTTT	CASSVESTGFTEAFF	.	TRBV9	TRBJ1-1	.
TGTGCCAGCAGCTTTAGCGGGAGATATGAGCAGTACTTC	CASSFSGRYEQYF	.	TRBV11-2	TRBJ2-7	TRBD2